This T cell receptor (beta chain) was documented in a study of post-analysis software for immune sequencing data. Study background: Multiple sclerosis in the patients followed relapsing-remitting, secondary progressive and progressive-relapsing courses. The study, taken as a whole, reports: In multiple sclerosis, normalized Chao1 diversity was significantly below that of controls. About five TRBV segments were more frequent in patients than controls; TRBV5-6, TRBV5-1 and TRBV20-1 belonged to this group.

As concerns this clonotype: Its antigen remains unidentified.

The CDR3 is 15 residues long. With 5 bases removed from V and 3 bases from J, the gap between germline ends came to 15 bases. Every TCR beta cDNA library bore unique molecular identifiers. Input amounts of roughly 0.9 to 10 million T cells were used. These gave 500,000 or so cDNA molecules, so each molecule approximated one T cell. TCRdb itself ran the PCR reads through MiXCR, one entry per CDR3 protein. The sample has around 440,000 distinct CDR3 sequences, 40% to 55% seen once. This chain uses TRBV12-3 or TRBV12-4 with TRBJ2-3; D is unresolved. The clonotype comes from a girl aged 10 to 17 with multiple sclerosis. What was sequenced was blood. The CDR3 here is CASSPRTMRTDTQYF. Here the CDR3 DNA reads TGTGCCAGCAGTCCCCGGACCATGAGAACAGATACGCAGTATTTT.